This entry describes one TCR beta chain. This specimen comes from a study of cytomegalovirus exposure and HLA in healthy donors. Separate from the roughly 700-subject first cohort was the approximately 120-subject validation cohort, to which the donors belonged. CDR1 and CDR2 (germline): SGHDT, YYEEEE. CDR3 size: 11 residues. Trimming shortened V by 6 bases and J by 5 bases, and 7 bases separated the two germline ends. Sequencing was performed with immunoSEQ multiplex PCR; in TCRdb, only in-frame clones are kept and a portion is missing. Of around 190,000 clones detected, 81% appear once; the ten largest clones hold roughly 1.2%.

V gene TRBV5-6 combines with J gene TRBJ2-3; the D is unclear. The sequenced sample consisted of PBMCs. The sequence came from a woman in her 30s in good health and CMV-seronegative. This CDR3 reads CASTLGDTQYF. The CDR3 DNA sequence: TGTGCCAGCACCCTAGGAGATACGCAGTATTTT.